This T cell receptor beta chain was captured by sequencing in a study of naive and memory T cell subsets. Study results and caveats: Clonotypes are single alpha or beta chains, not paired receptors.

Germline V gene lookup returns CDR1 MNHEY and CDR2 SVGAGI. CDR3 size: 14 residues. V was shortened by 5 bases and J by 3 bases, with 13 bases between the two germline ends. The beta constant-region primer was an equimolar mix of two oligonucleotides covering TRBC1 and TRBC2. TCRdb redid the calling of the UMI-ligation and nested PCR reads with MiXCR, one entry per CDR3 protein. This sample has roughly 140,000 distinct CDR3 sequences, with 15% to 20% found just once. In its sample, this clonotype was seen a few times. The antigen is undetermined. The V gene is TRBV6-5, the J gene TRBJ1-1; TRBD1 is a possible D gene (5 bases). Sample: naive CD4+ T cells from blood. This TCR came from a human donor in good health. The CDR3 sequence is CASSDSSADTEAFF. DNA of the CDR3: TGTGCCAGCAGTGACAGTTCAGCGGACACTGAAGCTTTCTTT.